This TCR beta chain stems from a study of T cell changes during pregnancy in multiple sclerosis. Using immunoSEQ multiplex PCR, the repertoire was profiled, and TCRdb retains in-frame clones only, with some absent. The sample records some 85,000 clones, 90% to 95% being singletons. This clonotype was sampled from a female donor with multiple sclerosis, enrolled in a pregnancy study. The sample here was peripheral blood, taken in the second trimester of pregnancy.

The CDR3 DNA sequence: TGTGCCAGCAGCTCAGGTCCGACCTTTGCTAACTATGGCTACACCTTC. This codes for CASSSGPTFANYGYTF. This sequence joins TRBV5-6 and TRBJ1-2; D is ambiguous. CDR1 and CDR2 (germline): SGHDT, YYEEEE. V lost 3 bases, J lost 0 bases, and 15 bases lay in between. The CDR3 spans 16 residues. The variable domain in full, completed from reference TRBV5-6 and TRBJ1-2, reads DAGVTQSPTHLIKTRGQQVTLRCSPKSGHDTVSWYQQALGQGPQFIFQYYEEEERQRGNFPDRFSGHQFPNYSSELNVNALLLGDSALYLCASSSGPTFANYGYTFGSGTRLTVV.